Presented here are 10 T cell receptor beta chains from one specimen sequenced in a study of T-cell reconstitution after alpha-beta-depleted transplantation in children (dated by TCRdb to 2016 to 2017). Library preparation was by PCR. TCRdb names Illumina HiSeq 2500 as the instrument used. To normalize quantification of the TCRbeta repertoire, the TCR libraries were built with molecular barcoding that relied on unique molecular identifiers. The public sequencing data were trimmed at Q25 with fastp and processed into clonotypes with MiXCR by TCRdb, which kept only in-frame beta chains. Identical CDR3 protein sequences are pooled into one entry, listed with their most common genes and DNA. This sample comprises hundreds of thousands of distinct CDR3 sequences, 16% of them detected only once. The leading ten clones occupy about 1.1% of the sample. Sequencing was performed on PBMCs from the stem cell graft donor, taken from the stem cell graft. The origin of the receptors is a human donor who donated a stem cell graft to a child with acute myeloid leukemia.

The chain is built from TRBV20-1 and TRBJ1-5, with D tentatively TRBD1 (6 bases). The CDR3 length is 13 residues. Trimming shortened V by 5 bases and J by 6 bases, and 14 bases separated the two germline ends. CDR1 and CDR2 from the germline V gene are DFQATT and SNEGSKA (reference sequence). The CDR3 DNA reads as TGCAGTGCTCACAGGGCCCTGAGTCAGCCCCAGCATTTT. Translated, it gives CSAHRALSQPQHF.

CDR3 coding DNA: TGTGCCAGCAGTTTAACACAGGGGGAGACCCAGTACTTC. Residues: CASSLTQGETQYF. The gene calls are TRBV27 and TRBJ2-5; 7 bases map to TRBD1. J was trimmed by 5 bases and V by 2 bases; bases with no gene match: 2. The CDR3 runs 13 residues. Germline values: CDR1 MNHEY, CDR2 SMNVEV (reference sequence).

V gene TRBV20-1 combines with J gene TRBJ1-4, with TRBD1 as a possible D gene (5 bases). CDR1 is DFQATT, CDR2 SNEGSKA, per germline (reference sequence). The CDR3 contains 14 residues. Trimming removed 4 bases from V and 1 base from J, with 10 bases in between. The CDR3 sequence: CSAMAGETNEKLFF. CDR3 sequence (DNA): TGCAGTGCTATGGCGGGGGAAACTAATGAAAAACTGTTTTTT.

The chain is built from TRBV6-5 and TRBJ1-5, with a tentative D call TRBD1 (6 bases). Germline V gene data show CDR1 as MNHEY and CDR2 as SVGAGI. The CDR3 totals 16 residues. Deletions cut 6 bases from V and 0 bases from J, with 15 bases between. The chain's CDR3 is CASRVGQKYSNQPQHF. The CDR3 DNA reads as TGTGCCAGCAGGGTCGGACAGAAATATAGCAATCAGCCCCAGCATTTT.

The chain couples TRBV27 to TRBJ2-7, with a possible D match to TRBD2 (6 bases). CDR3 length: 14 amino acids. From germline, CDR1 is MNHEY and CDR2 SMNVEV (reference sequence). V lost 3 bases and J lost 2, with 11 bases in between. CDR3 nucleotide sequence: TGTGCCAGCAGTTTGCGGGGCGACGCCTACGAGCAGTACTTC. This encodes CASSLRGDAYEQYF.

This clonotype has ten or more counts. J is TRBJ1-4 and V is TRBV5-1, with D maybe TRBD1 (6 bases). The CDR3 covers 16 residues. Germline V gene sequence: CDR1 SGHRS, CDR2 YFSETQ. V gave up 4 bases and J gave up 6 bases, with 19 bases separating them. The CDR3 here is CASSPSAQGRHEKLFF. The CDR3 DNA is TGCGCCAGCAGCCCCTCGGCACAGGGCCGACATGAAAAACTGTTTTTT.

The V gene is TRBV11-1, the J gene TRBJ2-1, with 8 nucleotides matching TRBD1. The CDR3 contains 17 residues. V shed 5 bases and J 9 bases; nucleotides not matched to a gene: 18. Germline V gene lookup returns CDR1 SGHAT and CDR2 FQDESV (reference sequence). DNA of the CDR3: TGTGCCAGCAGCGATGTCCAGGGGGCGCGGGTTCGTAGTGAGCAGTTCTTC. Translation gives CASSDVQGARVRSEQFF.

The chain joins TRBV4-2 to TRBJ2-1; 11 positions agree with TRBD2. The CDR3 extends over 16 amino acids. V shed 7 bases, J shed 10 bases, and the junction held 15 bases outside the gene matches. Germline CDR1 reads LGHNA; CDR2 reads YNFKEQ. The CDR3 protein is CASTTSGTSGIWEQFF. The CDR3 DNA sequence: TGTGCCAGCACAACTTCCGGGACTAGCGGAATTTGGGAGCAGTTCTTC.

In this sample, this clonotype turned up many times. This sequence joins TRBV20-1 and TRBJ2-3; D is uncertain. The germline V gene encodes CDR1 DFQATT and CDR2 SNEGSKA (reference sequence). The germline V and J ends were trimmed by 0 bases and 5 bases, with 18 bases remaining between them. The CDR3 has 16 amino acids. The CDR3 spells CSARDPLRTERDTQYF. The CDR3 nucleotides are TGCAGTGCTAGAGATCCTCTTCGTACAGAGAGAGATACGCAGTATTTT.

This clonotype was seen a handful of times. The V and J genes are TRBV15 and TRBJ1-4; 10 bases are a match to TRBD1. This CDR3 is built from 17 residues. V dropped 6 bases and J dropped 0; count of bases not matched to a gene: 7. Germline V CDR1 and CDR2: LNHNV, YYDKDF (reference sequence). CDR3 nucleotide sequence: TGTGCCACCAGAAAGACAGGGGGCGTCCCAACTAATGAAAAACTGTTTTTT. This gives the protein CATRKTGGVPTNEKLFF.